Included here is one TCR beta chain sequence, with context. The CDR3 sequence is 13 residues long. Germline CDR1 reads MGHRA; CDR2 reads YSYEKL. Trimming removed 4 bases from V and 7 bases from J, with 11 bases in between. This entry comes from a study of long-term antiretroviral therapy in people with HIV. The assay, immunoSEQ v3.0, was run at survey level. TCRdb keeps only in-frame clones here, not all; method: immunoSEQ multiplex PCR. The repertoire has 13,000 to 15,000 clones, approximately 88% of them found once; the top ten carry around 10%. The receptor comes from a man in his forties with HIV. This material consisted of unsorted PBMCs, taken 6.2 years after starting antiretroviral therapy. The rearrangement joins TRBV4-1 to TRBJ1-5; D not certain. The CDR3 nucleotides read TGCGCCAGCAGCCTTAGGGAATTACAGCCCCAGCATTTT. As protein: CASSLRELQPQHF.